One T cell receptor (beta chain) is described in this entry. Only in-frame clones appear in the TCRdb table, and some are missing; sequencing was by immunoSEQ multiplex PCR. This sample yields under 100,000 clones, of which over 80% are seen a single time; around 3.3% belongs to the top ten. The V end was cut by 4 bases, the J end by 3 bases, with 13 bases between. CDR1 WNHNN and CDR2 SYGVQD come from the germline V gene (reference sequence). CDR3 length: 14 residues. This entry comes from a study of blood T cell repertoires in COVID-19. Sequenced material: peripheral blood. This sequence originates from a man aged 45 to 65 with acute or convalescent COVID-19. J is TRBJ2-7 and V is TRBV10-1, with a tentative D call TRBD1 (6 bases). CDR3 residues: CASSAETGLYEQYF. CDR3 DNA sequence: TGCGCCAGCAGTGCCGAGACAGGACTCTACGAGCAGTACTTC.